The rows below give T cell receptor beta chains drawn from one sample of a study of cytomegalovirus exposure and HLA in healthy donors. Data came from immunoSEQ multiplex PCR; TCRdb stores just in-frame clones and leaves some out. The repertoire holds 150,000 to 200,000 clones, with about 72% as singletons. Sequencing was carried out using PBMCs. The source is a girl between 5 and 17 years old in good health and CMV-seronegative. The CDR3 runs from the conserved cysteine through the conserved F or W. D genes are given only for firm matches. The size of a clone is reported for some rows only, either as once, few or many, or as a class for expanded clones.

D gene,J gene,clone size,V gene,CDR3 protein
-,TRBJ2-3,-,TRBV21-1,CASSPPRRGLWWDTQYF
-,TRBJ2-2,-,TRBV7-9,CASSPVIGSSVSTGELFF
TRBD2,TRBJ2-1,-,TRBV7-9,CASSTGTSGFNEQFF
-,TRBJ2-5,-,TRBV13,CASSLVGGTETQYF
TRBD1,TRBJ1-2,-,TRBV30,CAWSLKTGLYGYTF
-,TRBJ1-1,-,TRBV19,CASSIDLRAFEAFF
-,TRBJ1-4,-,TRBV6-6,CASRSSNEKLFF
-,TRBJ1-2,-,TRBV5-1,CASSSRGNYGYTF
TRBD1,TRBJ2-3,-,TRBV9,CASQRVTGMDTQYF
TRBD1,TRBJ1-6,-,TRBV11-2,CASSPIRDSDSPLHF
-,TRBJ1-3,-,TRBV7-7,CASSLLPDGGDTIYF
-,TRBJ2-7,once,TRBV7-9,CASSLFDTSSYEQYF
-,TRBJ1-1,once,TRBV5-1,CASSLGGGGDEAFF
-,TRBJ2-3,-,TRBV5-4,CASSTLAPDTQYF
-,TRBJ1-1,once,TRBV18,CASSPESGNTEAFF
TRBD1,TRBJ2-7,-,TRBV19,CASKDRGHEQYF
TRBD1,TRBJ1-4,-,TRBV14,CASSLGQSNEKLFF
-,TRBJ1-2,-,TRBV4-1,CASSQEVGHYGYTF
TRBD1,TRBJ2-7,-,TRBV4-1,CASSQDPRTGLTYEQYF
-,TRBJ1-3,-,TRBV7-6,CASSLGNSGNTIYF
-,TRBJ2-3,once,TRBV30,CAWSRGTTDTQYF
-,TRBJ1-6,few,TRBV5-1,CASSLPQDSHNSPLHF
-,TRBJ2-7,-,TRBV5-6,CASSLNGEQYF
TRBD1,TRBJ1-3,few,TRBV2,CASKTGSGNTIYF
-,TRBJ1-2,few,TRBV19,CATLQEGYGYTF
-,TRBJ2-5,-,TRBV5-4,CASSLGGPETQYF
-,TRBJ2-3,-,TRBV5-6,CASSALGDNTDTQYF
-,TRBJ1-3,-,TRBV4-2,CASSQEGENTIYF
TRBD1,TRBJ1-2,-,TRBV2,CASGTGERYYGYTF
TRBD2,TRBJ2-1,-,TRBV4-1,CASSEGWTSGGRRFF
-,TRBJ2-1,-,TRBV6-5,CASSYSGSGQFF
TRBD1,TRBJ1-1,few,TRBV7-9,CASSLPTGTGNTEAFF
-,TRBJ2-3,-,TRBV9,CASSPDTDTQYF
-,TRBJ1-1,-,TRBV27,CASSFVRGNTEAFF
-,TRBJ1-1,-,TRBV10-3,CAISESVVAGGNTEAFF
-,TRBJ2-7,-,TRBV20-1,CSARVGYEQYF
-,TRBJ2-7,-,TRBV13,CASSLTGESSYEQYF
-,TRBJ2-7,-,TRBV27,CASRRGSGEQYF
-,TRBJ1-2,few,TRBV19,CASSIPENYGYTF
-,TRBJ1-3,-,TRBV10-1,CASNRVGNTIYF
TRBD1,TRBJ2-5,-,TRBV7-9,CASSSPWTGLETQYF
TRBD1,TRBJ2-1,few,TRBV7-3,CASSPDRGRYNEQFF
-,TRBJ1-2,-,TRBV4-1,CASSQPDSSYGYTF
-,TRBJ1-1,few,TRBV30,CAWSARGGEAFF
-,TRBJ1-1,once,TRBV6-6,CASSYQGRNTEAFF
TRBD1,TRBJ1-4,many,TRBV7-3,CASSLTGVANEKLFF
-,TRBJ2-2,-,TRBV4-2,CASSPSRGGQSTGELFF
-,TRBJ1-4,-,TRBV5-1,CASKREERVVEKLFF
-,TRBJ2-1,-,TRBV5-6,CASSFGGGEREQFF
-,TRBJ1-5,-,TRBV6-4,CASSTHGDSNQPQHF
-,TRBJ2-5,few,TRBV5-1,CASSSALRETQYF
-,TRBJ1-4,-,TRBV5-1,CASSLESGAWGLFF
TRBD1,TRBJ2-7,-,TRBV14,CASSPVGTGTTYEQYF
-,TRBJ1-5,-,TRBV5-1,CASSLNGGNQPQHF
-,TRBJ1-2,-,TRBV5-6,CASSLRRGNGYTF